The 15 T cell receptor beta chains given below trace back to one sample, sequenced in a study of T cells in Graves' hyperthyroidism and ophthalmopathy. RNA transcripts provided the source from which TCR beta CDR3 regions were amplified. Researchers ran a first-round RT-PCR on the TCR CDR3 using the HTBI primer set. Using its own MiXCR run on the multiplex PCR reads, TCRdb lists one record per CDR3 protein. The sample records around 520,000 distinct CDR3 sequences, approximately 14% being singletons. Sample: blood. All receptors derive from a woman younger than 35 with Graves' hyperthyroidism.

This clonotype was seen only a few times. The chain combines TRBV20-1 with TRBJ2-5, with D perhaps TRBD1 or TRBD2 (5 bases each). Trimming pared 4 bases from V and 5 bases from J, leaving 17 bases between. This CDR3 comprises 14 residues. CDR1 is DFQATT, CDR2 SNEGSKA, per germline (reference sequence). CDR3 region: CSATVPGTQETQYF. DNA for the CDR3: TGCAGTGCTACGGTTCCCGGGACGCAGGAGACCCAGTACTTC.

This clonotype showed up just a few times. The V gene is TRBV4-2, the J gene TRBJ2-7; TRBD2 agrees at 9 bases. From germline, CDR1 is LGHNA and CDR2 YNFKEQ. The CDR3 contains 16 residues. With 1 base clipped from V and 2 bases from J, the junction kept 6 bases outside the gene matches. CDR3 bases: TGTGCCAGCAGCCAAGTCGTTCTAGCGGGGACCTACGAGCAGTACTTC. It yields the protein CASSQVVLAGTYEQYF.

In its sample, this clonotype was seen a few times. V and J are TRBV14 and TRBJ2-5; 8 bases map to TRBD1. Germline V gene lookup returns CDR1 SGHDN and CDR2 FVKESK. The CDR3 contains 15 residues. The ends lost 4 bases at V and 5 bases at J; junction bases unmatched: 9. CDR3 region: CASSPPTGGVETQYF. The CDR3 DNA follows: TGTGCCAGCAGCCCACCTACAGGGGGAGTGGAGACCCAGTACTTC.

The sample holds one count of this clonotype. The chain joins TRBV12-3 or TRBV12-4 to TRBJ2-1, with 8 nucleotides matching TRBD2. V lost 4 bases, J lost 6 bases, and 8 bases stayed unmatched. CDR3 length equals 15 residues. The CDR3 sequence: CASSSGAGEGNEQFF. CDR3 DNA: TGTGCCAGCAGTTCGGGAGCGGGGGAGGGCAATGAGCAGTTCTTC.

This clonotype was picked up many times. The chain combines TRBV9 with TRBJ1-1; D remains unclear. The CDR3 totals 14 residues. Germline V gene lookup returns CDR1 SGDLS and CDR2 YYNGEE. V lost 2 bases and J 6 bases, leaving 14 bases between the germline ends. DNA of the CDR3: TGTGCCAGCAGCGTTCTTGGGCAGCATCCTGAAGCTTTCTTT. Translated, it gives CASSVLGQHPEAFF.

This chain uses TRBV6-1 with TRBJ2-7; D gene ambiguous. This CDR3 has 14 amino acids. V lost 1 base and J lost 4, with 11 bases in between. Germline CDR1 reads MNHNS; CDR2 reads SASEGT. The CDR3 DNA reads TGTGCCAGCAGTGAAGGGACGGCCCTTTACGAGCAGTACTTC. Its protein is CASSEGTALYEQYF.

Worth noting for this clonotype: As the CDR3 is not closed by the conserved phenylalanine or tryptophan, this likely results from a read error. This chain joins TRBV12-3 or TRBV12-4 and TRBJ1-1, with a possible D match to TRBD1 (5 bases). V was shortened by 5 bases and J by 5 bases, with 6 bases between the two germline ends. The CDR3 spans 11 residues. CDR3 in amino acids: CASSQGTEAFS. CDR3 nucleotide sequence: TGTGCCAGCAGTCAGGGTACTGAAGCTTTCTCT.

This clonotype was observed at least ten times. The chain couples TRBV27 to TRBJ1-5; no definite D call. Germline CDR1 and CDR2: MNHEY and SMNVEV (reference sequence). The CDR3 runs to 15 residues. Between the trimmed V and J ends, which lost 2 bases and 2 bases, there was a span of 10 bases. The DNA for the CDR3 is TGTGCCAGCAGTTTAGGGGTGATGGGCAATCAGCCCCAGCATTTT. It yields the protein CASSLGVMGNQPQHF.

This clonotype came up many times. This chain uses TRBV20-1 with TRBJ1-2, with a weak D call TRBD1 (6 bases). The CDR3 has 13 amino acids. The V gene lost 5 bases and the J gene lost 1 base, with 11 bases spanning the gap. CDR1 and CDR2 from the germline V gene are DFQATT and SNEGSKA (reference sequence). Here the CDR3 reads CSAQPGHNYGYTF. The CDR3 nucleotides read TGCAGTGCTCAACCGGGACATAACTATGGCTACACCTTC.

This clonotype was recorded a few times. V gene TRBV5-6 combines with J gene TRBJ1-3; the D is unclear. V lost 0 bases and J 0 bases, leaving 10 bases between the germline ends. Germline V gene sequence: CDR1 SGHDT, CDR2 YYEEEE. The CDR3 extends over 16 amino acids. This CDR3 is CASSLAAGLSGNTIYF. In DNA form, the CDR3 reads TGTGCCAGCAGCTTGGCCGCAGGCCTCTCTGGAAACACCATATATTTT. Complete variable domain (other parts from reference TRBV5-6 and TRBJ1-3): DAGVTQSPTHLIKTRGQQVTLRCSPKSGHDTVSWYQQALGQGPQFIFQYYEEEERQRGNFPDRFSGHQFPNYSSELNVNALLLGDSALYLCASSLAAGLSGNTIYFGEGSWLTVV.

This clonotype was recorded many times. This chain links TRBV3-1 with TRBJ1-1, with 7 bases matching TRBD1. From germline, CDR1 is LGHDT and CDR2 YNNKEL (reference sequence). The CDR3 is 15 residues long. J gave up 0 bases and V 2 bases, and 3 bases lay outside the gene matches. CDR3 residues: CASSQPGTVNTEAFF. In DNA form, the CDR3 reads TGTGCCAGCAGCCAACCCGGGACAGTGAACACTGAAGCTTTCTTT.

This clonotype was seen more than once but under ten times. The chain links TRBV7-6 to TRBJ2-7, with D unresolved. Germline assignment: CDR1 SGHVS and CDR2 FNYEAQ. CDR3 length equals 15 residues. V gave up 1 base and J gave up 5 bases, with 15 bases separating them. CDR3: CASSLDSTAGDEQYF. The CDR3 bases are TGTGCCAGCAGCTTAGATAGCACGGCAGGTGACGAGCAGTACTTC.

This clonotype was seen at least ten times. The chain recombines TRBV12-3 or TRBV12-4 with TRBJ2-7, with 9 bases aligning to TRBD1. The CDR3 extends over 16 amino acids. Trimming removed 4 bases from V and 3 bases from J; junction bases left unmatched: 10. The CDR3 DNA follows: TGTGCCAGCAGTTCCCAGCCCGACAGGGGGGGCTACGAGCAGTACTTC. Encoded protein: CASSSQPDRGGYEQYF.

This clonotype was seen many times. The chain uses TRBV6-5 and TRBJ2-2; no clear D. Trimming removed 1 base at V and 4 bases at J, with 7 bases between. The CDR3 runs 14 residues. Germline V gene sequence: CDR1 MNHEY, CDR2 SVGAGI. The CDR3 nucleotides read TGTGCCAGCAGTTACTTGGTAGCCACCGGGGAGCTGTTTTTT. It is translated as CASSYLVATGELFF.

This clonotype has only a few counts. The genes are TRBV19 and TRBJ1-1; D remains ambiguous. This CDR3 is 15 amino acids long. V gave up 2 bases and J gave up 3 bases, with 13 bases separating them. CDR1 is LNHDA, CDR2 SQIVND, per germline (reference sequence). In DNA form, the CDR3 reads TGTGCCAGTAGTATACGGTTTGGTCTGGACACTGAAGCTTTCTTT. Translation: CASSIRFGLDTEAFF.